Sequencing of this TCR beta chain was carried out in a study of T cells in Graves' hyperthyroidism and ophthalmopathy. Criteria for exclusion of patients were uncontrolled infection, other autoimmune disease, pregnancy or lactation. V was trimmed by 4 bases and J by 1 base, leaving 13 bases between them. The length of the CDR3 is 15 residues. Germline V gene data show CDR1 as SGHDN and CDR2 as FVKESK. Using RNA transcripts as the source, TCR beta CDR3 regions were amplified. TCR CDR3 underwent first-round RT-PCR with the HTBI primer set. TCRdb analysed the multiplex PCR reads with MiXCR anew, one entry per CDR3 protein. The sample has around 580,000 distinct CDR3 sequences, approximately 15% seen once.

This sequence joins TRBV14 and TRBJ1-1; D is unclear. The specimen was blood. This TCR was recovered from a woman aged 18-29 years with Graves' hyperthyroidism. This CDR3 is CASSRTARGNTEAFF. CDR3 DNA sequence: TGTGCCAGCAGCCGGACCGCCCGGGGGAACACTGAAGCTTTCTTT.